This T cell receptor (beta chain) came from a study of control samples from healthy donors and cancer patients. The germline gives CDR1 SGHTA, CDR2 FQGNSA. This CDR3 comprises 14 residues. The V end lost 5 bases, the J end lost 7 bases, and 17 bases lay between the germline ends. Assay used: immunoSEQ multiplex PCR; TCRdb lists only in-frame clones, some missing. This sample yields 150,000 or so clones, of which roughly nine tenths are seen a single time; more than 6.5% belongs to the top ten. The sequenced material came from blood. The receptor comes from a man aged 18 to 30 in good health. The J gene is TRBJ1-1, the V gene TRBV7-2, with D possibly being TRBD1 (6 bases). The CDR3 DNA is TGTGCCAGCAGCCGTGCTAAGTCAGGGGTTGAAGCTTTCTTT. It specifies CASSRAKSGVEAFF.